This TCR beta chain was found in a study of cytomegalovirus exposure and HLA in healthy donors. Study findings and constraints: Some TCR beta chains (approximately 180 of them) were listed as cytomegalovirus-associated.

The assay was immunoSEQ multiplex PCR, and TCRdb's table has in-frame clones only and misses some. The sample shows about 190,000 clones, roughly 84% of them seen only once. As concerns this clone: Antigen specificity is unknown.

This receptor was taken from a young woman in good health and CMV-seropositive. The sequenced sample was PBMCs.

CDR3 residues: CASSQERPRAGGEYGYTF. In DNA form, the CDR3 reads TGCGCCAGCAGCCAAGAGAGGCCGAGGGCAGGGGGAGAGTATGGCTACACCTTC. V and J are TRBV4-1 and TRBJ1-2; 7 nucleotides match TRBD1. V lost 0 bases to trimming and J lost 5 bases; unmatched junction nucleotides: 15. CDR3 length: 18 residues. Germline loops: CDR1 MGHRA, CDR2 YSYEKL.